These 14 T cell receptor beta chains came from one sample sequenced in a study of vaccination effects on CD4 cells after COVID-19. What these receptors recognize is not known. ViraFEST expansion of antigen-specific CD4+ T cells with viral peptide pools preceded sequencing. CD4+ T cell isolation took place after 10 days of culture. Previously uninfected by SARS-CoV-2, the vaccine recipients also showed negative nucleocapsid antibodies. The assay was immunoSEQ multiplex PCR, and TCRdb's table has in-frame clones only and misses some. This sample has about 73,000 clones, with about 79% found just once. The specimen comprised CD4+ T cells from PBMCs cultured with SARS-CoV-2 spike peptides, sampled before COVID-19 vaccination. These receptors were obtained from a human donor who received a COVID-19 vaccine.

This clone appeared a single time. The V call is TRBV4-2, the J call TRBJ2-3; D ambiguous. Trimming left V 1 base short and J 2 bases short, with 4 bases between. The V gene's germline CDR1 is LGHNA and CDR2 YNFKEQ. The CDR3 covers 13 residues. CDR3 coding DNA: TGTGCCAGCAGCCAAGCATCCACAGATACGCAGTATTTT. Encoded protein: CASSQASTDTQYF.

The V call is TRBV28, the J call TRBJ1-4, with D possibly TRBD1 on 5 matching bases. The ends were cut back, 3 bases at V and 7 bases at J, with 15 bases in the middle. This CDR3 is built from 15 residues. CDR1 is MDHEN, CDR2 SYDVKM, per germline. The CDR3 spells CASSFLPGAGEKLFF. CDR3 coding DNA: TGTGCCAGCAGTTTCTTACCCGGGGCGGGTGAAAAACTGTTTTTT.

The V and J genes are TRBV2 and TRBJ2-1; D perhaps matches TRBD1 (5 bases). Looked up from germline, CDR1 is SNHLY and CDR2 is FYNNEI. V was trimmed by 7 bases and J by 7 bases, leaving 20 bases between them. The CDR3 has 15 residues. The CDR3 sequence: CASTSQIQVGNEQFF. The CDR3, as DNA: TGTGCCAGCACCTCTCAAATACAGGTTGGGAATGAGCAGTTCTTC.

This clone has just one count. The chain combines TRBV30 with TRBJ2-3; TRBD1 matches 10 bases. The CDR3 extends over 15 amino acids. V lost 3 bases and J lost 3; bases outside the gene matches: 6. The V gene's germline CDR1 is GTSNPN and CDR2 SVGIG (reference sequence). The CDR3 loop is CAWSPRDRGTDTQYF. CDR3 coding DNA: TGTGCCTGGAGCCCTCGGGACAGGGGTACAGATACGCAGTATTTT.

The gene calls are TRBV24-1 and TRBJ2-2; D remains unclear. CDR3 length: 13 residues. Trimming left V 4 bases short and J 0 bases short, with 2 bases between. CDR1 is KGHDR, CDR2 SFDVKD, per germline. The CDR3 coding sequence is TGTGCCACCAGTGACACGAACACCGGGGAGCTGTTTTTT. Translation gives CATSDTNTGELFF.

The chain links TRBV5-4 to TRBJ2-3; 8 bases are shared with TRBD1. V lost 3 bases, J lost 8 bases, and 14 bases stayed unmatched. This CDR3 has 16 amino acids. CDR1 and CDR2 from the germline V gene are SGHNT and YYREEE (reference sequence). Here the CDR3 reads CASSSKTGERLGTQYF. DNA of the CDR3: TGTGCCAGCAGCTCGAAGACAGGGGAAAGATTGGGTACGCAGTATTTT.

The gene calls are TRBV14 and TRBJ2-5; D might be TRBD2 (5 bases). CDR3 length: 18 amino acids. Trimming stripped 4 bases from V and 2 bases from J, with 23 bases between. Germline values: CDR1 SGHDN, CDR2 FVKESK. The CDR3 here is CASSLLRGSHPTQETQYF. The CDR3 DNA sequence: TGTGCCAGCAGCCTTCTCCGGGGTTCCCACCCCACACAAGAGACCCAGTACTTC.

The chain has TRBV30 and TRBJ1-1; a possible D gene is TRBD1 (5 bases). The germline V gene encodes CDR1 GTSNPN and CDR2 SVGIG (reference sequence). The CDR3 loop spans 13 amino acids. Deletions cut 4 bases from V and 5 bases from J, with 14 bases between. The CDR3 region is CAWNQGLSTEAFF. The CDR3 DNA reads TGTGCCTGGAATCAGGGTCTTTCTACTGAAGCTTTCTTT.

V gene TRBV5-6 combines with J gene TRBJ2-3, with TRBD2 as a possible D gene (6 bases). Germline CDR1 SGHDT, CDR2 YYEEEE. Trimming cost V 2 bases and J 4 bases, with 14 bases left between them. The CDR3 has 15 residues. This CDR3 is CASSFSGTGADTQYF. DNA for the CDR3: TGTGCCAGCAGCTTCTCAGGGACTGGGGCAGATACGCAGTATTTT.

The chain employs TRBV6-5 and TRBJ1-2; D might be TRBD1 (5 bases). V was clipped by 5 bases and J by 4 bases, with 17 bases between them. The CDR3 consists of 15 residues. The germline gives CDR1 MNHEY, CDR2 SVGAGI. CDR3 DNA sequence: TGTGCCAGCAGTAAACGGGGCTCGGAGGCCTATGGCTACACCTTC. Translating gives CASSKRGSEAYGYTF.

The genes are TRBV6-5 and TRBJ1-2; D call uncertain. V lost 2 bases and J 2 bases, leaving 9 bases between the germline ends. CDR3 length: 14 residues. From germline, CDR1 is MNHEY and CDR2 SVGAGI. CDR3 amino acids: CASSYAPTNYGYTF. CDR3 DNA sequence: TGTGCCAGCAGTTACGCCCCGACCAACTATGGCTACACCTTC.

CDR3 protein: CASSSQAASTDTQYF. In nucleotides, the CDR3 is TGCGCCAGCAGCTCACAGGCAGCTAGCACAGATACGCAGTATTTT. The rearrangement links TRBV5-1 to TRBJ2-3, with D possibly matching TRBD1 (5 bases). Germline loops: CDR1 SGHRS, CDR2 YFSETQ. V lost 3 bases and J 0 bases, leaving 11 bases between the germline ends. The CDR3 runs 15 residues.

The chain links TRBV4-3 to TRBJ1-4; D perhaps matches TRBD1 (6 bases). V was trimmed by 5 bases and J by 8 bases, leaving 15 bases between them. The length of the CDR3 is 14 residues. The germline CDR1 and CDR2 sequences are LGHNA and YSLEER. The CDR3 spells CASSAQGSHEKLFF. The CDR3 bases are TGCGCCAGCAGCGCACAGGGCAGCCACGAAAAACTGTTTTTT.

The CDR3 DNA reads TGTGCCAGCAGCTTATATTCTGTAGCGGGGGGGCTGATCAATGAGCAGTTCTTC. Its protein is CASSLYSVAGGLINEQFF. V gene TRBV7-3 combines with J gene TRBJ2-1, with 11 bases that match TRBD2. This CDR3 spans 18 amino acids. Germline V gene sequence: CDR1 SGHTA, CDR2 FQGTGA. The trim removed 2 bases at V and 6 bases at J, leaving 12 bases unmatched.